The T cell receptor beta chain described here comes from a study of PD-L1 blockade in urothelial cancer. Study overall: Patients had undergone 0 to 3 prior chemotherapy regimens.

Patients had locally advanced or metastatic urothelial carcinoma. With 5 bases clipped from V and 4 bases from J, the junction kept 2 bases outside the gene matches. Per the germline V gene, CDR1 is MNHEY and CDR2 is SMNVEV (reference sequence). The CDR3 sequence is 13 residues long. Clones were sequenced by immunoSEQ multiplex PCR, and TCRdb holds only the in-frame ones, with some missing. Of about 40,000 clones listed, under 90% are singletons. The sample was PBMCs, taken around atezolizumab (anti-PD-L1) treatment. The origin of this receptor is a man aged 60 to 69 with urothelial cancer. V is TRBV27 and J is TRBJ1-1; 9 bases are shared with TRBD1. CDR3 DNA sequence: TGTGCCAGCAGTAGGGGACAGGGCACTGAAGCTTTCTTT. Amino acid sequence: CASSRGQGTEAFF.